Listed below are T cell receptor beta chains from one sample, sequenced in a study of PD-L1 blockade in urothelial cancer. Profiled with immunoSEQ multiplex PCR; TCRdb holds only in-frame clones, not every one. The sample includes about 51,000 clones, about 88% seen only once; the top ten take about 2.6%. Sequencing was performed on PBMCs, taken around atezolizumab (anti-PD-L1) treatment. Receptor source: a man aged 60-69 years with urothelial cancer. CDR3s include the opening cysteine and the closing phenylalanine or tryptophan. The D gene is left open where the match is weak. A row's size may be missing; if present it is once, few, many or a size class.

>few|.|14|TRBV4-2|TRBJ1-2
CASSQGQGGYGYTF
TGTGCCAGCAGCCAGGGGCAGGGAGGCTATGGCTACACCTTC
>.|TRBD2|14|TRBV5-1|TRBJ2-5
CASSLGGSQETQYF
TGCGCCAGCAGCTTGGGCGGGAGCCAAGAGACCCAGTACTTC
>.|.|16|TRBV7-2|TRBJ1-5
CASSDLGQGSNQPQHF
TGTGCCAGCAGCGACCTGGGCCAGGGAAGCAATCAGCCCCAGCATTTT
>.|TRBD1|14|TRBV6-1|TRBJ2-5
CASSAPGGPETQYF
TGTGCCAGCAGTGCCCCAGGGGGCCCAGAGACCCAGTACTTC
>once|TRBD1|14|TRBV19|TRBJ1-2
CASSSGGDVYGYTF
TGTGCCAGTAGCTCAGGGGGCGATGTCTATGGCTACACCTTC
>.|.|15|TRBV10-3|TRBJ2-3
CAISESTGSTDTQYF
TGTGCCATCAGTGAGTCGACAGGTAGCACAGATACGCAGTATTTT
>.|.|14|TRBV18|TRBJ1-3
CASSPTFDSNTIYF
TGTGCCAGCTCACCTACCTTCGACAGTAACACCATATATTTT
>.|TRBD1|13|TRBV6-1|TRBJ2-1
CASSQTGYNEQFF
TGTGCCAGCAGTCAGACAGGGTACAATGAGCAGTTCTTC
>.|TRBD1|14|TRBV4-2|TRBJ1-2
CASSQVSGQGGYTF
TGTGCCAGCAGCCAAGTGTCTGGACAGGGAGGCTACACCTTC
>few|.|14|TRBV19|TRBJ2-7
CASSSYRGSYEQYF
TGTGCCAGTAGTTCCTATCGGGGGTCCTACGAGCAGTACTTC
>.|TRBD2|15|TRBV7-3|TRBJ2-1
CASSLGAGPYNEQFF
TGTGCCAGCAGCTTAGGAGCGGGGCCCTACAATGAGCAGTTCTTC
>.|TRBD1|18|TRBV7-8|TRBJ1-3
CASSLRDRGMISGNTIYF
TGTGCCAGCAGCTTAAGGGACAGGGGCATGATATCTGGAAACACCATATATTTT
>.|.|11|TRBV2|TRBJ1-2
CANRESYGYTF
TGTGCCAACAGGGAGAGCTATGGCTACACCTTC
>.|TRBD2|14|TRBV29-1|TRBJ2-1
CSVFTSGGINEQFF
TGCAGCGTTTTCACTAGCGGGGGCATTAATGAGCAGTTCTTC
>.|.|15|TRBV15|TRBJ2-1
CATSRDPGFYNEQFF
TGTGCCACCAGCAGAGATCCGGGGTTCTACAATGAGCAGTTCTTC
>.|TRBD2|15|TRBV5-4|TRBJ2-7
CASSLWGEGTYEQYF
TGTGCCAGCAGCTTGTGGGGGGAGGGGACCTACGAGCAGTACTTC
>.|.|15|TRBV19|TRBJ1-1
CASWGGAGFSTEAFF
TGTGCCAGCTGGGGGGGGGCGGGTTTCTCCACTGAAGCTTTCTTT
>.|.|13|TRBV18|TRBJ1-2
CASSPRALDGYTF
TGTGCCAGCTCACCACGAGCCCTGGATGGCTACACCTTC
>.|.|15|TRBV25-1|TRBJ1-1
CASSVEGRGKKEAFF
TGTGCCAGCAGTGTAGAAGGGCGGGGCAAAAAGGAGGCTTTCTTT
>.|.|12|TRBV28|TRBJ1-2
CAGGGLNYGYTF
TGTGCCGGGGGGGGCCTTAACTATGGCTACACCTTC
>.|TRBD1|15|TRBV5-1|TRBJ2-1
CASTNPGTGEGEQFF
TGCGCCAGCACTAACCCCGGGACAGGGGAGGGTGAGCAGTTCTTC
>.|.|14|TRBV19|TRBJ1-2
CASREQGDWGGYTF
TGTGCCAGTAGAGAGCAGGGCGATTGGGGTGGCTACACCTTC
>.|TRBD1|15|TRBV9|TRBJ2-7
CASSVFWDSSYEQYF
TGTGCCAGCAGCGTTTTCTGGGACAGTTCCTACGAGCAGTACTTC
>.|.|15|TRBV7-8|TRBJ2-1
CASSLTPSSYNEQFF
TGTGCCAGCAGCTTAACTCCAAGCTCCTACAATGAGCAGTTCTTC
>.|TRBD2|16|TRBV9|TRBJ2-1
CASSPMTSGYYNEQFF
TGTGCCAGCAGCCCAATGACTAGCGGGTATTACAATGAGCAGTTCTTC
>.|.|12|TRBV6-1|TRBJ1-2
CASKGQNYGYTF
TGTGCCAGCAAAGGACAGAACTATGGCTACACCTTC
>once|.|16|TRBV19|TRBJ1-5
CASSREQGLFNQPQHF
TGTGCCAGCAGTAGGGAGCAGGGGTTGTTTAATCAGCCCCAGCATTTT
>.|.|13|TRBV29-1|TRBJ1-2
CSVEPIGRGGYTF
TGCAGCGTTGAACCCATCGGCCGAGGTGGCTACACCTTC
>.|TRBD1|17|TRBV5-1|TRBJ2-5
CASSLESSGARGETQYF
TGCGCCAGCAGCTTGGAGTCTTCAGGGGCCAGGGGGGAGACCCAGTACTTC
>.|TRBD2|18|TRBV9|TRBJ2-2
CASSVLTSGGMLTGELFF
TGTGCCAGCAGCGTACTGACTAGCGGGGGTATGCTCACCGGGGAGCTGTTTTTT
>.|TRBD1|15|TRBV6-1|TRBJ1-2
CASSEGGTGNYGYTF
TGTGCCAGCAGTGAAGGCGGGACAGGGAACTATGGCTACACCTTC
>.|TRBD1|17|TRBV11-2|TRBJ1-3
CASSFAGTGVSGNTIYF
TGTGCCAGCAGCTTTGCCGGGACAGGGGTCTCTGGAAACACCATATATTTT
>once|.|17|TRBV7-2|TRBJ2-1
CASSLVGQGGRYNEQFF
TGTGCCAGCAGCTTAGTAGGGCAGGGGGGACGTTACAATGAGCAGTTCTTC
>.|.|14|TRBV6-6|TRBJ2-7
CASRSSTGSYEQYF
TGTGCCAGCAGATCGTCGACAGGCTCCTACGAGCAGTACTTC
>.|.|14|TRBV30|TRBJ1-1
CAWSLQVIVTEAFF
TGTGCCTGGAGCCTGCAGGTTATTGTCACTGAAGCTTTCTTT
>.|TRBD1|13|TRBV6-4|TRBJ2-3
CASSADRGDTQYF
TGTGCCAGCAGTGCGGACAGGGGAGATACGCAGTATTTT
>.|.|15|TRBV28|TRBJ1-4
CASSDPSGGAEKLFF
TGTGCCAGCAGTGATCCCTCGGGGGGTGCTGAAAAACTGTTTTTT
>.|.|12|TRBV5-1|TRBJ2-3
CASSQDGDTQYF
TGCGCCAGCAGCCAGGATGGAGATACGCAGTATTTT
>.|TRBD1|15|TRBV28|TRBJ2-5
CASNSAGTVQETQYF
TGTGCCAGCAATTCAGCCGGGACAGTCCAAGAGACCCAGTACTTC
>.|.|17|TRBV12-5|TRBJ2-1
CASGLGYGGSSYNEQFF
TGTGCTAGTGGTTTAGGGTATGGGGGGAGCTCCTACAATGAGCAGTTCTTC
>once|TRBD1|15|TRBV5-5|TRBJ1-2
CASSLARTGLIGYTF
TGTGCCAGCAGCTTGGCCCGGACAGGCTTGATTGGCTACACCTTC
>once|.|14|TRBV9|TRBJ2-5
CASSLSGIQETQYF
TGTGCCAGCAGCCTTAGCGGTATCCAAGAGACCCAGTACTTC
>once|TRBD1|15|TRBV5-1|TRBJ1-1
CASSPRGQGDTEAFF
TGCGCCAGCAGCCCACGGGGGCAGGGGGACACTGAAGCTTTCTTT
>few|TRBD1|14|TRBV2|TRBJ1-5
CASKGQVFNQPQHF
TGTGCCAGCAAGGGACAGGTCTTCAATCAGCCCCAGCATTTT
>.|.|14|TRBV6-5|TRBJ1-2
CASSYAREAGGYTF
TGTGCCAGCAGTTACGCCCGGGAGGCAGGTGGCTACACCTTC